These T cell receptor beta chains were read from a single sample in a study of blood T cell repertoires in COVID-19. This table comes from immunoSEQ multiplex PCR, and its TCRdb copy is limited to in-frame clones, with some not included. The sample has about 75,000 clones, 79% seen once. What was sequenced was peripheral blood. The receptors here all came from a woman aged 80 or over with active or convalescent COVID-19. The CDR3 runs from the conserved cysteine through the conserved F or W. The D gene is left open where the match is weak. Clone sizes are given selectively: once, few, many, or a class where the clone is expanded.

>TRBV10-1|.|TRBJ2-1|.
TGCGCCAGCAGTGAGTCACGAAACTACAAGCTTCGGCAGTTCTTC
CASSESRNYKLRQFF
>TRBV29-1|.|TRBJ2-3|.
TGCAGCGTTGACGGGTGGGGAGCGAACACAGATACGCAGTATTTT
CSVDGWGANTDTQYF
>TRBV11-3|few|TRBJ1-2|TRBD1
TGTGCCAGCAGCTTACACTTACCGGGACAGGGTATGGATGGCTACACCTTC
CASSLHLPGQGMDGYTF
>TRBV19|.|TRBJ2-1|TRBD2
TGTGCCAGTAGGAGACTAGCGGGCGCGTACAATGAGCAGTTCTTC
CASRRLAGAYNEQFF
>TRBV9|.|TRBJ1-3|.
TGTGCCAGCAGCTTTAGGCACAGTAGCTCTGGAAACACCATATATTTT
CASSFRHSSSGNTIYF
>TRBV9|.|TRBJ2-1|TRBD2
TGTGCCAGCAGCGCAAGCGGGAGGGGCGATGAGCAGTTCTTC
CASSASGRGDEQFF
>TRBV7-8|.|TRBJ2-3|TRBD2
TGTGCCAGCAGCATAGTTCGGGGGGGGCTGGATACGCAGTATTTT
CASSIVRGGLDTQYF
>TRBV5-5|.|TRBJ1-3|.
TGTGCCAGCAGCTTGTGGTCAGGGGCTGGAAACACCATATATTTT
CASSLWSGAGNTIYF
>TRBV28|.|TRBJ2-3|.
TGTGCCAGCAGGCCCGGGGGTGGGGTCACCACAGATACGCAGTATTTT
CASRPGGGVTTDTQYF
>TRBV5-4|few|TRBJ2-1|.
TGTGCCAGCAGCTTGGATTGGAGCTCCTACAATGAGCAGTTCTTC
CASSLDWSSYNEQFF
>TRBV7-2|.|TRBJ2-2|.
TGTGCCAGCAGCCCCTCGGGGGTCCCCGGGGAGCTGTTTTTT
CASSPSGVPGELFF
>TRBV6-2/TRBV6-3|.|TRBJ2-3|.
TGTGCCAGCAGTTACTCGAGTATAAGCGGGACAGATACGCAGTATTTT
CASSYSSISGTDTQYF
>TRBV10-2|.|TRBJ2-1|.
TGCGCCAGCAGCATGTCCGGGGGAGTTAAAAAAAGCTCCTACAATGAGCAGTTCTTC
CASSMSGGVKKSSYNEQFF
>TRBV6-6|.|TRBJ1-6|.
TGTGCCAGCAGTTACGGGTCCCCCACAGGTCATTCACCCCTCCACTTT
CASSYGSPTGHSPLHF
>TRBV4-1|.|TRBJ2-5|TRBD2
TGCGCCAGCAGCCAAGAAATCACTAGCGGCGGGGATGGGACCCAGTACTTC
CASSQEITSGGDGTQYF
>TRBV5-5|few|TRBJ1-3|.
TGTGCCAGCAGCTTGGGACAGTCGGGAAACACCATATATTTT
CASSLGQSGNTIYF
>TRBV5-1|many|TRBJ2-1|TRBD2
TGCGCCAGCAGCTCCGGACTAGCGGGATCCTACAATGAGCAGTTCTTC
CASSSGLAGSYNEQFF
>TRBV3-1/TRBV3-2|few|TRBJ1-1|.
TGTGCCAGCAGCCCGTCGCGAGGGAACACTGAAGCTTTCTTT
CASSPSRGNTEAFF
>TRBV9|.|TRBJ2-1|.
TGTGCCAGCACTCGGGGGTTGGACAATGAGCAGTTCTTC
CASTRGLDNEQFF
>TRBV27|.|TRBJ1-2|.
TGTGCCAGCAGTTTAGCGGGGCGTGCTGGCTACACCTTC
CASSLAGRAGYTF
>TRBV6-5|.|TRBJ2-3|.
TGTGCCAGCACTCGCGGAGGGACTAGCACAGATACGCAGTATTTT
CASTRGGTSTDTQYF
>TRBV2|few|TRBJ2-3|TRBD2
TGTGCCAGCAGACCCAGCGGGGCCGTTAGAGATACGCAGTATTTT
CASRPSGAVRDTQYF
>TRBV5-1|.|TRBJ1-2|.
TGCGCCAGCAGCGACGGGGAGGGGTATGGCTACACCTTC
CASSDGEGYGYTF
>TRBV7-6|.|TRBJ1-5|.
TGTGCCAGCAGCTTAGATCCGGGTCAGCCCCAGCATTTT
CASSLDPGQPQHF
>TRBV9|.|TRBJ1-4|.
TGTGCCAGCAGCGTAGACCGCTTGATGGACAGTGATAATGAAAAACTGTTTTTT
CASSVDRLMDSDNEKLFF
>TRBV20-1|.|TRBJ1-4|.
TGCAGTGCTAGTGGGAGGACAGCAAGTAATGAAAAACTGTTTTTT
CSASGRTASNEKLFF
>TRBV18|once|TRBJ1-2|.
TGTGCCAGCTCACCAACAGGTTCTAACCCCTATGGCTACACCTTC
CASSPTGSNPYGYTF
>TRBV15|.|TRBJ1-2|.
TGTGCCACCAGCAGGGGGCCAGGTTTCTATGGCTACACCTTC
CATSRGPGFYGYTF
>TRBV11-2|once|TRBJ1-3|.
TGTGCCAGCAGCTTTACAGGGAGAGGAAACACCATATATTTT
CASSFTGRGNTIYF
>TRBV19|few|TRBJ1-5|.
TGTGCCAGTAGTATTTCCGGGGGATCTACTCAGCCCCAGCATTTT
CASSISGGSTQPQHF
>TRBV10-3|few|TRBJ1-5|.
TGTGCCACCCGAAACTTTCACAATCAGCCCCAGCATTTT
CATRNFHNQPQHF
>TRBV19|.|TRBJ2-7|TRBD1
TGTGCCAGTAGTATTAACCGAGGGGGCTTTGAGCAGTACTTC
CASSINRGGFEQYF
>TRBV4-1|.|TRBJ2-5|.
TGCGCCAGCAGCCAAGGGGGCGCGGTGATTTGGAAGACCCAGTACTTC
CASSQGGAVIWKTQYF
>TRBV28|few|TRBJ2-4|TRBD1
TGTGCCAGCAGTTCCTGGACAGGGGGCCTGGGTGCCAAAAACATTCAGTACTTC
CASSSWTGGLGAKNIQYF
>TRBV4-1|.|TRBJ2-3|TRBD2
TGCGCCAGCAGCCAAGACCTAGCGGGAACAGATACGCAGTATTTT
CASSQDLAGTDTQYF
>TRBV28|.|TRBJ2-7|TRBD1
TGTGCCACGACGGACAGGGGGCGCGTCTACGAGCAGTACTTC
CATTDRGRVYEQYF
>TRBV5-6|.|TRBJ2-5|.
TGTGCCAGCAGCAAGCGACTAGTTGGTCAAGAGACCCAGTACTTC
CASSKRLVGQETQYF
>TRBV6-6|.|TRBJ2-5|.
TGTGCCAGCAGTCTCGAGTGGGAGACCCAGTACTTC
CASSLEWETQYF
>TRBV5-1|.|TRBJ2-7|TRBD2
TGCGCCAGCAGCTTGGTTTCAACCCGGACTAGCGGGTCCTACGAGCAGTACTTC
CASSLVSTRTSGSYEQYF
>TRBV7-2|.|TRBJ2-1|TRBD2
TGTGCCAGCAGCTTGGATTGGGCGGGGGTATACAATGAGCAGTTCTTC
CASSLDWAGVYNEQFF
>TRBV10-1|.|TRBJ2-7|.
TGCGCCAGCAGTGAGTCGGGGGCCGAGCAGTACTTC
CASSESGAEQYF
>TRBV9|.|TRBJ1-1|TRBD1
TGTGCCAGCAGCGCGACAGGGGCGAACACTGAAGCTTTCTTT
CASSATGANTEAFF
>TRBV16|.|TRBJ2-7|.
TGTGCCAGCAGCCTGAATATACGGCTAGCCGATTACGAGCAGTACTTC
CASSLNIRLADYEQYF
>TRBV11-3|.|TRBJ2-3|TRBD1
TGTGCCAGCAGCTTTTCAGGGGGACGCACAGATACGCAGTATTTT
CASSFSGGRTDTQYF
>TRBV7-6|.|TRBJ2-7|.
TGTGCCAGCAGCTTAGGATCGCAGGGGGGAAAGGACGAGCAGTACTTC
CASSLGSQGGKDEQYF
>TRBV6-6|.|TRBJ2-7|.
TGTGCCAGCACCTACTCCACAGGGTCTGGATACGAGCAGTACTTC
CASTYSTGSGYEQYF
>TRBV9|few|TRBJ2-7|TRBD2
TGTGCCAGTGGCAGCGGGATCGCCTACGAGCAGTACTTC
CASGSGIAYEQYF
>TRBV7-2|once|TRBJ1-5|TRBD1
TGTGCCAGCAGCGCCGATTCGACAGGGGCGTATCAGCCCCAGCATTTT
CASSADSTGAYQPQHF
>TRBV3-1/TRBV3-2|.|TRBJ2-3|.
TGTGCCAGCAGCCAAGTAATAACAGATACGCAGTATTTT
CASSQVITDTQYF
>TRBV7-2|.|TRBJ1-2|.
TGTGCCAGCAGCTTAGAAAGACAGGTCGGAGGCTACACCTTC
CASSLERQVGGYTF
>TRBV7-8|once|TRBJ2-1|.
TGTGCCAGCAGCTTCACAGGGCGATCCTACAATGAGCAGTTCTTC
CASSFTGRSYNEQFF
>TRBV28|.|TRBJ2-1|TRBD1
TGTGCCAGCAGTCCCTCGGGACAGGGAAACAATGAGCAGTTCTTC
CASSPSGQGNNEQFF
>TRBV5-6|few|TRBJ1-3|.
TGTGCCAGCAGCTTGACCTTGGCAGGAAACACCATATATTTT
CASSLTLAGNTIYF
>TRBV7-9|few|TRBJ1-1|.
TGTGCCAGCAGCTCAAAATGGAACACTCAGGGCACTGAAGCTTTCTTT
CASSSKWNTQGTEAFF
>TRBV7-9|.|TRBJ1-4|.
TGTGCCAGCAGCTTAGGGACAACAACTAATGAAAAACTGTTTTTT
CASSLGTTTNEKLFF
>TRBV6-5|.|TRBJ1-1|.
TGTGCCACCCAGGCGATGAACACTGAAGCTTTCTTT
CATQAMNTEAFF
>TRBV28|.|TRBJ1-5|TRBD1
TGTGCCAGCAGGACAGGGGGACAGAATCAGCCCCAGCATTTT
CASRTGGQNQPQHF
>TRBV6-2/TRBV6-3|.|TRBJ2-7|TRBD1
TGTGCCAGCAGTTCAACCGGGACAGCCTACGAGCAGTACTTC
CASSSTGTAYEQYF